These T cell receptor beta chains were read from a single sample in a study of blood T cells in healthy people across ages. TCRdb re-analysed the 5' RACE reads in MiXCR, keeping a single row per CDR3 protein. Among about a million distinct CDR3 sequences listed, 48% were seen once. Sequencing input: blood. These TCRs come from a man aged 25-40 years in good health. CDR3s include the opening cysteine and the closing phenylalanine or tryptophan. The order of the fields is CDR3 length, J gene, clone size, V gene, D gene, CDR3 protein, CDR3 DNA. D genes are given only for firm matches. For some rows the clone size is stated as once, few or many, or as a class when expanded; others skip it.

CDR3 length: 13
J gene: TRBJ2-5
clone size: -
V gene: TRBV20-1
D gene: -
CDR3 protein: CSAGLTGKETQYF
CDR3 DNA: TGCAGTGCGGGCCTAACGGGGAAAGAGACCCAGTACTTC

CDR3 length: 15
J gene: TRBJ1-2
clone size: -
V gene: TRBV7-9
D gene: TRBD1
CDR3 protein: CASSFPADRSYGYTF
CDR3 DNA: TGTGCCAGCAGCTTCCCTGCGGACAGGTCATATGGCTACACCTTC

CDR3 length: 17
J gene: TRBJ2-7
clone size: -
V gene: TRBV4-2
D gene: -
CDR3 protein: CASSQDIGRPLTNEQYF
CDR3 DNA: TGTGCCAGCAGCCAAGATATCGGTAGACCGCTCACCAACGAGCAGTACTTC

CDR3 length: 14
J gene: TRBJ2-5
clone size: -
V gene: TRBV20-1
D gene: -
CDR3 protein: CSAKIRDQQETQYF
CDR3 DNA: TGCAGTGCTAAAATCCGGGACCAGCAAGAGACCCAGTACTTC

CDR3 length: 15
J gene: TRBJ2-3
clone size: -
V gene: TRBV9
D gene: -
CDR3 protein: CASSAGLWPADTQYF
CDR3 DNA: TGTGCCAGCAGCGCCGGACTATGGCCCGCAGATACGCAGTATTTT

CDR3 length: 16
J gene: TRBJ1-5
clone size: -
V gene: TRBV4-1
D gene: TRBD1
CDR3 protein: CASSQECGQGYQPQHF
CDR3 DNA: TGCGCCAGCAGCCAAGAATGCGGACAGGGATATCAGCCCCAGCATTTT

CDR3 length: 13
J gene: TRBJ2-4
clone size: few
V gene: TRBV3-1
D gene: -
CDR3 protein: CASSQEGTRIQYF
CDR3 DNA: TGTGCCAGCAGCCAAGAGGGCACCCGAATTCAGTACTTC

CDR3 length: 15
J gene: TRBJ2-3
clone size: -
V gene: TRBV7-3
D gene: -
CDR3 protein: CASSPQGEETDTQYF
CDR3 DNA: TGTGCCAGCAGCCCCCAGGGTGAAGAGACAGATACGCAGTATTTT

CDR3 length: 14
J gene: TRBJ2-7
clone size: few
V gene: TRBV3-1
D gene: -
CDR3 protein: CASSHWESSYEQYF
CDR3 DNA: TGTGCCAGCAGCCATTGGGAAAGTTCCTACGAGCAGTACTTC

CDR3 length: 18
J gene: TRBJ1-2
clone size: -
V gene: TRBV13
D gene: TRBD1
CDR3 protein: CASSFVRDRTTLNYGYTF
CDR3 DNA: TGTGCCAGCAGCTTCGTCCGGGACAGGACAACACTTAACTATGGCTACACCTTC

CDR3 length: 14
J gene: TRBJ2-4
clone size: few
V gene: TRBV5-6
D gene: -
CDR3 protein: CASSLWGAKNIQYF
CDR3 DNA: TGTGCCAGCAGCTTGTGGGGAGCCAAAAACATTCAGTACTTC

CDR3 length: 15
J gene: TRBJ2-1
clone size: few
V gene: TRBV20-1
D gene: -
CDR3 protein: CSASSLRDVPNEQFF
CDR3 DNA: TGCAGTGCTTCCTCTCTCCGGGACGTACCTAATGAGCAGTTCTTC

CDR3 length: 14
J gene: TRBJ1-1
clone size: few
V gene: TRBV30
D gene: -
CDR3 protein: CAWSQGLSNTEAFF
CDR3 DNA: TGTGCCTGGAGTCAGGGATTGTCGAACACTGAAGCTTTCTTT

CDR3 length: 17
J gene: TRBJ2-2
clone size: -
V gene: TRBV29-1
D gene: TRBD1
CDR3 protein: CSVEEAGTGGITGELFF
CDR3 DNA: TGCAGCGTTGAAGAGGCCGGGACAGGGGGAATTACCGGGGAGCTGTTTTTT

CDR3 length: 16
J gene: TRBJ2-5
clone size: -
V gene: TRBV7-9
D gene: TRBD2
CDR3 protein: CASSLATGLASGGQYF
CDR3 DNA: TGTGCCAGCAGCTTAGCTACAGGACTAGCATCAGGTGGGCAGTACTTC

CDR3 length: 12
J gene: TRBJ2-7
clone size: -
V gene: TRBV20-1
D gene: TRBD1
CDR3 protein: CSAEGARSEQYF
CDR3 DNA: TGCAGTGCCGAGGGGGCCAGGTCCGAGCAGTACTTC

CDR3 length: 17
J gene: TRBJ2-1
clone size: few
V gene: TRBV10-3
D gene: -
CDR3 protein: CAILDPAVTSSYNEQFF
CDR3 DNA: TGTGCCATCCTCGACCCCGCCGTCACGAGCTCCTACAATGAGCAGTTCTTC

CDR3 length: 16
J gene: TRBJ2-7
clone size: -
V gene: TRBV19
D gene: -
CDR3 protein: CASSPRYSLVSYEQYF
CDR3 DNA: TGTGCCAGTAGCCCCCGCTACAGTTTGGTCTCCTACGAGCAGTACTTC

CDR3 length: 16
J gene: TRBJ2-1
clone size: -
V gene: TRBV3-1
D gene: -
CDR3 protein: CASSQVEGGPDNEQFF
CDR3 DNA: TGTGCCAGCAGCCAAGTTGAAGGGGGGCCCGACAATGAGCAGTTCTTC

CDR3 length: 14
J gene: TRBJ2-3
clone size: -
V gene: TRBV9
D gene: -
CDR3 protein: CASSVGGGSDTQYF
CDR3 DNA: TGTGCCAGCAGCGTGGGGGGGGGCTCAGATACGCAGTATTTT

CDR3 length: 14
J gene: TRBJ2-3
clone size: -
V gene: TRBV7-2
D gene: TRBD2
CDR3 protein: CASSRDYFTDTQYF
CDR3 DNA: TGTGCCAGCAGCAGGGACTACTTCACAGATACGCAGTATTTT

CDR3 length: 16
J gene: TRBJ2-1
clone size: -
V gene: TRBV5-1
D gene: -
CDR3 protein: CASSPGTATAYNEQFF
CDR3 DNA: TGCGCCAGCAGCCCCGGGACCGCGACCGCCTACAATGAGCAGTTCTTC

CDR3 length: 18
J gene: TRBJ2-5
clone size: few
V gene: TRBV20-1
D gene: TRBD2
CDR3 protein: CSARDQNLAGGNQETQYF
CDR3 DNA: TGCAGTGCTAGAGATCAAAATTTAGCGGGGGGGAATCAAGAGACCCAGTACTTC

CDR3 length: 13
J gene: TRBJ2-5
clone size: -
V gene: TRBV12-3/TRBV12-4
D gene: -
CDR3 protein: CASSFGVAGTQYF
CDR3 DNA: TGTGCCAGCAGTTTCGGGGTTGCGGGGACCCAGTACTTC

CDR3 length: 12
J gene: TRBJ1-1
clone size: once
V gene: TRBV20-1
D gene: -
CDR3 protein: CSARSDRLGAFF
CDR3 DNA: TGCAGTGCTAGAAGTGACAGGCTTGGGGCTTTCTTT

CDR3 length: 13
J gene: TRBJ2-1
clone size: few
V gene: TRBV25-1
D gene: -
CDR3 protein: CASSVRGNDEQFF
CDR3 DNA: TGTGCCAGCAGTGTTCGGGGCAACGATGAGCAGTTCTTC

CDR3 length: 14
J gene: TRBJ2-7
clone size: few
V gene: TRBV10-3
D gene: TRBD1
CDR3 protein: CAISDRDSTYEQYF
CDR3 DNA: TGTGCCATCAGCGACCGGGACAGTACCTACGAGCAGTACTTC

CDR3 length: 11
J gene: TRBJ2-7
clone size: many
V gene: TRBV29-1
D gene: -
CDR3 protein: CSVVFLYEQYF
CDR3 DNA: TGCAGCGTTGTTTTTCTCTACGAGCAGTACTTC

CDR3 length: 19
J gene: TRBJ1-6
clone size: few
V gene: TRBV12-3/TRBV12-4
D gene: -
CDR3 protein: CASRLNWWDGSSYNSPLHF
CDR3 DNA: TGTGCCAGCAGACTAAACTGGTGGGACGGTAGCTCCTATAATTCACCCCTCCACTTT

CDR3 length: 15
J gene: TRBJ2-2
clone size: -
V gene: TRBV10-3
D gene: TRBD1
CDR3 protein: CAIRLQGATTGELFF
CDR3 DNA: TGTGCCATCAGACTACAGGGGGCGACCACCGGGGAGCTGTTTTTT

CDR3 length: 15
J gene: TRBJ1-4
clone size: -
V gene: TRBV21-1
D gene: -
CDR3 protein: CASSKFGQGEEKPFF
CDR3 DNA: TGTGCCAGCAGCAAGTTCGGGCAGGGAGAGGAAAAACCGTTTTTT

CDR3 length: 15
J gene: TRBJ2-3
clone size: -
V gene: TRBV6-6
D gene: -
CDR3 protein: CASSFRGRDTDTQYF
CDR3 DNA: TGTGCCAGCAGTTTCAGGGGACGTGACACAGATACGCAGTATTTT

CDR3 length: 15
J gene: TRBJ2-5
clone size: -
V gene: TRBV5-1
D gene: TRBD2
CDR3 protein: CASSLSSGSFETQYF
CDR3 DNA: TGCGCCAGCAGCTTGTCTAGCGGGAGTTTCGAGACCCAGTACTTC

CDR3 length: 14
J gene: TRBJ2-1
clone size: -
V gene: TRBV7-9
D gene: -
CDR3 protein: CASSLTGVTNEQFF
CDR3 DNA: TGTGCCAGCAGCTTAACCGGGGTGACCAATGAGCAGTTCTTC

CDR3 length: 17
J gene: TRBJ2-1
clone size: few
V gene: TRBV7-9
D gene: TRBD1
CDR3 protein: CASSLKGQRSSYNEQFF
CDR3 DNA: TGTGCCAGCAGCTTAAAGGGACAGCGGAGCTCCTACAATGAGCAGTTCTTC

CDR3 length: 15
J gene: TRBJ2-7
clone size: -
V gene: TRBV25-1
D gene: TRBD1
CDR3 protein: CASSEGTGLYNEQYF
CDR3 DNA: TGTGCCAGCAGTGAAGGGACAGGGCTATACAATGAGCAGTACTTC

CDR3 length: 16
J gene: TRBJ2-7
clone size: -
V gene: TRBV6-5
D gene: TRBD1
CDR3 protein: CASSYSIGTGVHEQYF
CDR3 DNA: TGTGCCAGCAGTTACTCGATTGGGACAGGGGTCCACGAGCAGTACTTC

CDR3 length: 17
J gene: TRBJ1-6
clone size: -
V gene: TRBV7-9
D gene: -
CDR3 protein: CASSLAHARTYNSPLHF
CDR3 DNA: TGTGCCAGCAGCTTAGCGCACGCCAGGACCTATAATTCACCCCTCCACTTT

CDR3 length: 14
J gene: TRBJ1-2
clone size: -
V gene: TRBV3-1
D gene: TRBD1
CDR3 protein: CASSQENRGSGYTF
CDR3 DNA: TGTGCCAGCAGCCAAGAGAACAGGGGTAGCGGCTACACCTTC

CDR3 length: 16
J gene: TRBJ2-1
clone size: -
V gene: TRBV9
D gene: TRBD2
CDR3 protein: CASSVWGLATNNEQFF
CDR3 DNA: TGTGCCAGCAGCGTGTGGGGACTAGCCACAAACAATGAGCAGTTCTTC

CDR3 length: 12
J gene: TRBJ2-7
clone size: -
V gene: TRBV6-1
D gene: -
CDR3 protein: CANLSSGYEQYF
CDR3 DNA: TGTGCCAACTTGTCGTCAGGCTACGAGCAGTACTTC

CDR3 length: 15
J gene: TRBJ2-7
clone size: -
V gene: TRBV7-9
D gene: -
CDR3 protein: CASSPPRTGKYEQYF
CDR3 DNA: TGTGCCAGCAGCCCCCCCAGGACGGGAAAATACGAGCAGTACTTC